Presented here are 27 T cell receptor beta chains from one specimen sequenced in a study of T cell repertoires in cytomegalovirus infection. One entry per CDR3 protein, called by TCRdb with MiXCR from the reads. Here the sample spans 200,000 or so distinct CDR3 sequences, around 20% being singletons. The specimen sequenced was PBMCs. The source of these receptors is a human donor in good health (CMV status not recorded). Some clones in this sample may be carry-over from other donors' samples.

Concerning this clonotype: One end of the junction is discordant with germline, which a read error may explain. The chain uses TRBV2 and TRBJ1-1; a weak D match, TRBD1 (6 bases). The CDR3 consists of 13 residues. Germline CDR1 is SNHLY and CDR2 is FYNNEI. This chain's CDR3 is CTSRTAQNTEAFF. CDR3 DNA: TGTACCAGCCGGACAGCCCAGAACACTGAAGCTTTCTTT.

The rearrangement uses TRBV27 and TRBJ2-1; 7 bases are a match to TRBD2. CDR1 and CDR2 (germline): MNHEY, SMNVEV (reference sequence). The V gene end was trimmed by 7 bases and the J gene end by 4 bases; junction bases not matched to a gene: 10. The CDR3 spans 15 residues. The CDR3 nucleotides are TGTGCCAGCACCGTTGGCGGGAGTCTATACAATGAGCAGTTCTTC. This gives the protein CASTVGGSLYNEQFF.

This chain uses TRBV14 with TRBJ1-1; the D gene is possibly TRBD1 (5 bases). V lost 8 bases, J lost 1 base, and 14 bases lay in between. CDR1 SGHDN and CDR2 FVKESK come from the germline V gene. The CDR3 has 14 residues. The DNA for the CDR3 is TGTGCCAGCGGCCCTTGGGGCTCGAACACTGAAGCTTTCTTT. Encoded protein: CASGPWGSNTEAFF.

In regard to this clonotype: A much larger clone lies a single base off, so this may be a read error. This sequence joins TRBV11-3 and TRBJ2-7; D gene ambiguous. V was clipped by 2 bases and J by 7 bases, with 12 bases between them. The germline V gene has CDR1 SGHNT and CDR2 YENEEA. This CDR3 is 13 amino acids long. CDR3 in DNA: TGTGCCAGCAGCTTATTGAGGAGCAGTGAGCAGTACTTC. This sequence encodes CASSLLRSSEQYF.

As to this clonotype: This may arise from a read error, as a much more abundant clone is one base away. CDR3 bases: TGTGCCAGCAGCTTGATTTGGCTGGAGACCCAGTACTTC. It yields the protein CASSLIWLETQYF. This chain links TRBV5-6 with TRBJ2-5, with D unresolved. With 1 base removed from V and 5 bases from J, the gap between germline ends came to 9 bases. This CDR3 contains 13 residues. Germline V lookup: CDR1 SGHDT, CDR2 YYEEEE.

This clonotype was counted many times. This chain links TRBV7-2 with TRBJ2-1; 7 bases fit TRBD2. The germline CDR1 and CDR2 sequences are SGHTA and FQGNSA. The V gene end was trimmed by 4 bases and the J gene end by 4 bases; junction bases not matched to a gene: 7. This CDR3 is built from 15 residues. CDR3 amino acids: CASSSFSGSYNEQFF. Written as DNA, the CDR3 is TGTGCCAGCAGCTCCTTTAGCGGGTCTTACAATGAGCAGTTCTTC.

In this sample, this clonotype turned up many times. V usage is TRBV20-1 and J usage is TRBJ2-1; TRBD2 might be the D (6 bases). The V end lost 3 bases, the J end lost 7 bases, and 10 bases lay between the germline ends. The CDR3 length is 12 residues. Looked up from germline, CDR1 is DFQATT and CDR2 is SNEGSKA (reference sequence). The CDR3 nucleotides are TGCAGTGCTAGTTGGGGGGAGAATGAGCAGTTCTTC. This gives the protein CSASWGENEQFF.

This clonotype appeared a few times. The V gene is TRBV6-5, the J gene TRBJ1-2; D is perhaps TRBD1 (6 bases). The V and J ends lost 6 bases and 5 bases respectively, with 16 bases between them. The CDR3 consists of 14 residues. CDR1 is MNHEY and CDR2 is SVGAGI in the germline V gene. The CDR3: CASRTPGTFYGYTF. DNA for the CDR3: TGTGCCAGCAGAACCCCCGGGACATTTTATGGCTACACCTTC.

This clonotype occurred many times. The chain joins TRBV20-1 to TRBJ2-7, with 12 bases identical to TRBD2. CDR3 length: 16 residues. Germline CDR1 reads DFQATT; CDR2 reads SNEGSKA (reference sequence). Trimming cost V 6 bases and J 2 bases; bases outside gene matches: 11. CDR3 region: CSARHRGLAGPYEQYF. The CDR3 DNA sequence: TGCAGTGCGAGACACCGAGGACTAGCGGGGCCCTACGAGCAGTACTTC.

Concerning this clonotype: One end of the junction is discordant with germline, which a read error may explain. The CDR3 coding sequence is TGTGCCAGCAGCTCCGGGACGTCGAGCTCCCACGAGCAGTACTTC. The encoded protein is CASSSGTSSSHEQYF. V is TRBV7-2 and J is TRBJ2-7, with D perhaps TRBD1 or TRBD2 (5 bases each). This CDR3 is 15 amino acids long. CDR1 and CDR2 from the germline V gene are SGHTA and FQGNSA.

The chain recombines TRBV20-1 with TRBJ1-4; no definite D call. This CDR3 has 15 amino acids. V was shortened by 1 base and J by 8 bases, with 17 bases between the two germline ends. Germline CDR1 and CDR2: DFQATT and SNEGSKA (reference sequence). The CDR3 reads CSARVGAGLGEKLFF. As DNA, the CDR3 is TGCAGTGCTAGAGTGGGAGCGGGTTTAGGCGAAAAACTGTTTTTT.

This clonotype was detected a few times. The chain uses TRBV12-3 or TRBV12-4 and TRBJ2-5, with a possible D match to TRBD1 (6 bases). This CDR3 contains 12 residues. V gave up 7 bases and J gave up 4 bases, with 10 bases separating them. The CDR3 region has the DNA TGTGCCAGCAACCTCAGGGGAGAGACCCAGTACTTC. As protein: CASNLRGETQYF.

The chain joins TRBV13 to TRBJ1-2; D remains unclear. The CDR3 has 14 residues. Trimming took 0 bases from V and 8 from J, leaving 13 bases between them. The germline V gene has CDR1 PRHDT and CDR2 FYEKMQ (reference sequence). CDR3 sequence reads: CASSLGTRTEGYTF. The CDR3 region has the DNA TGTGCCAGCAGCTTAGGAACCCGGACGGAGGGCTACACCTTC.

This clonotype showed up just a few times. J is TRBJ1-1 and V is TRBV28; D is unresolved. V was clipped by 4 bases and J by 5 bases, with 5 bases between them. The CDR3 has 11 amino acids. Germline CDR1 is MDHEN and CDR2 is SYDVKM. The CDR3, as DNA: TGTGCCAGCAGTTCCCGTACTGAAGCTTTCTTT. The encoded protein is CASSSRTEAFF.

The rearrangement links TRBV7-9 to TRBJ1-2, with D possibly TRBD1 on 5 matching bases. The CDR3 totals 12 residues. Trimming left V 10 bases short and J 8 bases short, with 17 bases between. The germline gives CDR1 SEHNR, CDR2 FQNEAQ (reference sequence). CDR3 nucleotides: TGTGCCATCGGGGGGGGAGGATACGGCTACACCTTC. Translating it yields CAIGGGGYGYTF.

This clonotype showed up just a few times. The chain carries TRBV5-4 and TRBJ2-1; D remains ambiguous. V was pared by 4 bases and J by 8 bases, with 13 bases between. Germline assignment: CDR1 SGHNT and CDR2 YYREEE (reference sequence). The CDR3 extends over 13 amino acids. CDR3 sequence (DNA): TGTGCCAGCAGCGGAGACCTAGTCCATGAGCAGTTCTTC. Its protein is CASSGDLVHEQFF.

The rearrangement joins TRBV5-1 to TRBJ1-4; no definite D call. Per germline, CDR1 SGHRS and CDR2 YFSETQ. V was trimmed by 5 bases and J by 0 bases, leaving 11 bases between them. The CDR3 consists of 15 residues. The chain's CDR3 is CASRPSGATNEKLFF. The CDR3 bases are TGCGCCAGCAGACCCTCGGGAGCAACTAATGAAAAACTGTTTTTT.

On this clonotype itself: A junction boundary mismatches the germline segment, possibly from a read error. The rearrangement links TRBV6-1 to TRBJ1-2; a weak D match, TRBD1 (6 bases). In germline, CDR1 is MNHNS, CDR2 SASEGT. The CDR3 runs to 16 residues. The CDR3 DNA sequence: TGTGCCAGCAGTGAAGTCGCGACAGGATACTCCTATAGCTACACCTTC. This sequence encodes CASSEVATGYSYSYTF.

This clonotype appeared a few times. V usage is TRBV27 and J usage is TRBJ2-7, with D unresolved. V was pared by 0 bases and J by 2 bases, with 11 bases between. CDR1 is MNHEY and CDR2 is SMNVEV in the germline V gene (reference sequence). The CDR3 is 15 residues long. Written as DNA, the CDR3 is TGTGCCAGCAGTTTATCATTTGGGGTAGCCTACGAGCAGTACTTC. Translating gives CASSLSFGVAYEQYF.

The rearrangement uses TRBV29-1 and TRBJ1-3; D not certain. This CDR3 region has 13 residues. Trimming removed 7 bases at V and 0 bases at J, with 10 bases between. From germline, CDR1 is SQVTM and CDR2 ANQGSEA. The CDR3 DNA is TGCAGCGCCGCACGTGACTCTGGAAACACCATATATTTT. Translation gives CSAARDSGNTIYF. Full variable domain (remainder filled in from reference TRBV29-1 and TRBJ1-3): SAVISQKPSRDICQRGTSLTIQCQVDSQVTMMFWYRQQPGQSLTLIATANQGSEATYESGFVIDKFPISRPNLTFSTLTVSNMSPEDSSIYLCSAARDSGNTIYFGEGSWLTVV.

This clonotype has a count of ten or more. The chain carries TRBV7-9 and TRBJ1-1; 7 bases map to TRBD1. CDR1 is SEHNR, CDR2 FQNEAQ, per germline (reference sequence). CDR3 length: 15 amino acids. The J segment lost 9 bases and the V segment lost 1 base, leaving 11 bases of the junction unmatched. The CDR3: CASSLVSPDRMKAFF. The CDR3 DNA reads as TGTGCCAGCAGCTTAGTCAGCCCGGACAGGATGAAAGCTTTCTTT.

The V gene is TRBV20-1, the J gene TRBJ1-5, with D possibly TRBD1 on 6 matching bases. Per germline, CDR1 DFQATT and CDR2 SNEGSKA (reference sequence). The CDR3 extends over 14 amino acids. Trimming took off 7 bases at V and 3 bases at J, with 16 bases between the two ends. CDR3 loop: CSGGTRSFNQPQHF. The CDR3 coding sequence is TGCAGTGGTGGGACAAGGAGTTTCAATCAGCCCCAGCATTTT.

The chain recombines TRBV10-2 with TRBJ1-4; tentative D call: TRBD1 (6 bases). The germline V and J ends were trimmed by 4 bases and 5 bases, with 8 bases remaining between them. In germline, CDR1 is WSHSY, CDR2 SAAADI. The CDR3 is made up of 13 amino acids. The CDR3 loop is CASSARGNEKLFF. The CDR3 nucleotides read TGCGCCAGCAGTGCCAGGGGAAATGAAAAACTGTTTTTT.

This clonotype occurred many times. V and J are TRBV7-6 and TRBJ2-7; tentatively, D is TRBD2 (5 bases). Trimming pared 5 bases from V and 1 base from J, leaving 15 bases between. The V gene's germline CDR1 is SGHVS and CDR2 FNYEAQ. The CDR3 extends over 15 amino acids. The CDR3 loop is CASSEGPVGSYEQYF. Here the CDR3 DNA reads TGTGCCAGCAGCGAGGGCCCGGTGGGTTCCTACGAGCAGTACTTC.

This clonotype has only a few counts. The chain is built from TRBV19 and TRBJ2-2; D ambiguous. The V gene lost 5 bases and the J gene lost 8 bases, with 15 bases spanning the gap. This CDR3 region has 14 residues. Germline-derived CDR1 and CDR2 are LNHDA and SQIVND (reference sequence). CDR3 loop: CASSEQDLGGELFF. For the CDR3, the DNA is TGTGCCAGTAGTGAGCAGGATTTGGGTGGGGAGCTGTTTTTT.

The rearrangement joins TRBV7-9 to TRBJ1-1, with D hard to call. The CDR3 runs to 15 residues. CDR1 SEHNR and CDR2 FQNEAQ come from the germline V gene (reference sequence). V gave up 1 base and J gave up 1 base, with 10 bases separating them. The CDR3 nucleotides are TGTGCCAGCAGCTTAGTAGAGGGCACGAACACTGAAGCTTTCTTT. Translating it yields CASSLVEGTNTEAFF.

This clonotype appeared many times. The J gene is TRBJ2-1, the V gene TRBV7-2; D not resolved. CDR1 is SGHTA, CDR2 FQGNSA, per germline. This CDR3 is 12 amino acids long. Trimming took 1 base from V and 9 from J, leaving 7 bases between them. This chain's CDR3 is CASSLGIGEQFF. The CDR3 coding sequence is TGTGCCAGCAGCTTAGGAATAGGTGAGCAGTTCTTC.